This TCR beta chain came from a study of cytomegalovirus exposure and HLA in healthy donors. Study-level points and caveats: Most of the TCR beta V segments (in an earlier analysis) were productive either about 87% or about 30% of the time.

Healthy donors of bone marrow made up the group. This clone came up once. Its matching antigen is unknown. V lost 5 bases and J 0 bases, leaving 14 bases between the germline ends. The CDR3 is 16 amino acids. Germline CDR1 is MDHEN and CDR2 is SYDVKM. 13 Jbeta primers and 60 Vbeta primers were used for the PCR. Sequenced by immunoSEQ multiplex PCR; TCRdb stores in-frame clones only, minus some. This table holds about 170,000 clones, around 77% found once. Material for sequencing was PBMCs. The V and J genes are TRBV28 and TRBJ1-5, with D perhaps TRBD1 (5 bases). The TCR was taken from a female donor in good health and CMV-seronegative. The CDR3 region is CASSTMGQLSNQPQHF. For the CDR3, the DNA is TGTGCCAGCAGTACGATGGGGCAGCTTAGCAATCAGCCCCAGCATTTT.